Here is one T cell receptor beta chain with its context. Source study methods: Amplified reference gene primers provided the basis for estimating nucleated cell counts. The assay was immunoSEQ multiplex PCR, and TCRdb's table has in-frame clones only and misses some. The V and J calls and clone size come from that table; D and trimming were worked out from the DNA. The sample has more than 70,000 clones; roughly 77% are singletons. The data belong to a study of blood T cell repertoires in COVID-19. Trimming left V 7 bases short and J 5 bases short, with 17 bases between. In germline, CDR1 is SEHNR, CDR2 FQNEAQ (reference sequence). The CDR3 extends over 14 amino acids.

The sample comprised peripheral blood. The sequence derives from a human donor in a cohort sampled during active COVID-19. The chain joins TRBV7-9 to TRBJ2-5, with D tentatively TRBD2 (5 bases). The CDR3 reads CASKNSAAGETQYF. The CDR3, as DNA: TGTGCCAGCAAAAATTCAGCGGCAGGTGAGACCCAGTACTTC.